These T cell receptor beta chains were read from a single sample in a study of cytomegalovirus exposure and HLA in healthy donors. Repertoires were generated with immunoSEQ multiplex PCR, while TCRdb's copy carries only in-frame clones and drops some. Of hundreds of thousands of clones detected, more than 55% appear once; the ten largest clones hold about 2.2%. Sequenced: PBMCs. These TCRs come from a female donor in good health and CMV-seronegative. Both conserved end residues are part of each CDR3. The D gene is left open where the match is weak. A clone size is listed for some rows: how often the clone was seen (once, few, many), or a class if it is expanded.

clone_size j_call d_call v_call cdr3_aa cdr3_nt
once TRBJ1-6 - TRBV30 CAWSDGKGNSPLHF TGTGCCTGGAGTGATGGGAAGGGGAATTCACCCCTCCACTTT
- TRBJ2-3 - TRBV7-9 CASSSGAEASTDTQYF TGTGCCAGCAGTTCAGGAGCGGAAGCTAGCACAGATACGCAGTATTTT
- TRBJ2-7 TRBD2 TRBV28 CASSPGGTWSYEQYF TGTGCCAGCAGCCCCGGGGGGACCTGGAGCTACGAGCAGTACTTC
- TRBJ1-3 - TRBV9 CASSVGASPSGNTIYF TGTGCCAGCAGCGTAGGGGCGTCCCCCTCTGGAAACACCATATATTTT
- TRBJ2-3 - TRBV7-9 CASSLGQVTDTQYF TGTGCCAGCAGCTTAGGACAGGTCACAGATACGCAGTATTTT
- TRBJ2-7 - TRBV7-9 CASRRGPYEQYF TGTGCCAGCAGGCGGGGGCCCTACGAGCAGTACTTC
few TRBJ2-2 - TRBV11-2 CASSLVAGGELFF TGTGCCAGCAGCTTAGTTGCGGGCGGGGAGCTGTTTTTT
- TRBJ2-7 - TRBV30 CAWSVGGPSYEQYF TGTGCCTGGAGTGTAGGCGGGCCCTCCTACGAGCAGTACTTC
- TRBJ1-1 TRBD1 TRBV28 CASSRTATGGAAEAFF TGTGCCAGCAGCAGAACCGCGACAGGGGGCGCCGCTGAAGCTTTCTTT
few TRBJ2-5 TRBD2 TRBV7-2 CASSLVAGDVDCETQYF TGTGCCAGCAGCTTAGTGGCGGGGGACGTGGACTGTGAGACCCAGTACTTC
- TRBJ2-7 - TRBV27 CASSSWAGVDYEQYF TGTGCCAGCAGTTCTTGGGCAGGGGTTGACTACGAGCAGTACTTC
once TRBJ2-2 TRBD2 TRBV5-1 CASSQGLAGGAGELFF TGCGCCAGCAGCCAGGGACTAGCGGGAGGAGCCGGGGAGCTGTTTTTT
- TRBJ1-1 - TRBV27 CASSLVRLNTEAFF TGTGCCAGCAGTTTAGTGAGATTGAACACTGAAGCTTTCTTT
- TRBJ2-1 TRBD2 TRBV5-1 CASSLESLAGNNEQFF TGCGCCAGCAGCTTGGAATCCCTAGCGGGGAACAATGAGCAGTTCTTC
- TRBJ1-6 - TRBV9 CASSVRILQSYNSPLHF TGTGCCAGCAGCGTAAGGATCCTACAGAGCTATAATTCACCCCTCCACTTT
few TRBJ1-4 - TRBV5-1 CASSLEGDRANEKLFF TGCGCCAGCAGCTTGGAAGGGGATCGCGCTAATGAAAAACTGTTTTTT
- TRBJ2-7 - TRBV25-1 CASSSRSYEQYF TGTGCCAGCAGTTCACGGTCCTACGAGCAGTACTTC
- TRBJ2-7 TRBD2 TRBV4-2 CASSHSTGTSYEQYF TGTGCCAGCAGCCACTCCACCGGGACTAGCTACGAGCAGTACTTC
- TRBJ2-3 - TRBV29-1 CSVDQNTDTQYF TGCAGCGTTGACCAGAACACAGATACGCAGTATTTT
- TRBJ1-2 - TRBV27 CASSFVGQGGYGYTF TGTGCCAGCAGTTTTGTAGGCCAGGGAGGCTATGGCTACACCTTC
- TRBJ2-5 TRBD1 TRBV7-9 CSSSSAPGGGETQYF TGTTCCAGCAGCTCCGCCCCAGGGGGCGGTGAGACCCAGTACTTC
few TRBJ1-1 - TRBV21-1 CASSTGSGTEAFF TGTGCCAGCAGTACCGGGAGCGGTACTGAAGCTTTCTTT
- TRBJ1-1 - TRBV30 CAWSEGSNTEAFF TGTGCCTGGAGTGAAGGGAGCAACACTGAAGCTTTCTTT
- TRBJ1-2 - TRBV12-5 CASGQTGFPFYGYTF TGTGCTAGTGGCCAAACAGGGTTCCCTTTCTATGGCTACACCTTC
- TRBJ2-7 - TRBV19 CASSTAGPGNYEQYF TGTGCCAGTAGTACTGCGGGGCCGGGGAATTACGAGCAGTACTTC
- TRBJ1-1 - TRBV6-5 CASSYSSNPNTEAFF TGTGCCAGCAGTTACTCGAGCAACCCGAACACTGAAGCTTTCTTT
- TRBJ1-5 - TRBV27 CASSKTSAAGQPQHF TGTGCCAGCAGTAAAACATCCGCGGCGGGTCAGCCCCAGCATTTT
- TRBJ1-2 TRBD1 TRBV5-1 CASSLADRGNYGYTF TGCGCCAGCAGCTTGGCGGACAGGGGAAACTATGGCTACACCTTC
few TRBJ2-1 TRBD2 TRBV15 CATSNPGRGDNEQFF TGTGCCACCAGCAACCCCGGGAGGGGGGACAATGAGCAGTTCTTC
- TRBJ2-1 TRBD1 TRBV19 CASSTHRGEGQDNEQFF TGTGCCAGTAGTACACACAGGGGCGAGGGGCAGGACAATGAGCAGTTCTTC
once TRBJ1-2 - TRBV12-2 CASRYKYDRVSNYGYTF TGTGCAAGTCGCTATAAATATGACAGGGTCTCTAACTATGGCTACACCTTC
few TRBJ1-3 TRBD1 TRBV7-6 CASSLALDRGNTIYF TGTGCCAGCAGCTTAGCATTGGACAGGGGGAACACCATATATTTT
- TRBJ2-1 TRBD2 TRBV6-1 CASSEFWLAGVSEQFF TGTGCCAGCAGTGAATTCTGGCTAGCGGGAGTTTCTGAGCAGTTCTTC
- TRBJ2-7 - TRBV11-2 CASSLVRGGEQYF TGTGCCAGCAGCTTAGTGAGGGGGGGCGAGCAGTACTTC
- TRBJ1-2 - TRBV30 CAWSLANYGYTF TGTGCCTGGAGTTTAGCTAACTATGGCTACACCTTC
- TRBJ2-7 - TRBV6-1 CASSERGTLDEQYF TGTGCCAGCAGTGAGAGGGGGACCCTTGACGAGCAGTACTTC
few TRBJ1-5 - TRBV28 CASSSVGAQNQPQHF TGTGCCAGCAGTTCGGTAGGGGCCCAAAATCAGCCCCAGCATTTT
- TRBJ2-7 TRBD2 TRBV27 CASSSSGSHRSYEQYF TGTGCCAGCAGTTCTAGCGGGAGCCACAGATCCTACGAGCAGTACTTC
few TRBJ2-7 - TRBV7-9 CASSLAGNPYEQYF TGTGCCAGCAGCCTTGCGGGGAATCCCTACGAGCAGTACTTC
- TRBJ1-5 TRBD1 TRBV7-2 CASSLPTGGINQPQHF TGTGCCAGCAGCTTACCCACAGGGGGGATAAATCAGCCCCAGCATTTT
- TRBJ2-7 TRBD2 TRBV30 CAWSQAGSSSYEQYF TGTGCCTGGTCCCAAGCGGGGTCAAGCTCCTACGAGCAGTACTTC
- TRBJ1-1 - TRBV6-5 CASSTGTEAFF TGTGCCAGCAGTACCGGGACAGAAGCTTTCTTT
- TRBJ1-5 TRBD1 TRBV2 CASTRTGPQPQHF TGTGCCAGCACTAGGACAGGACCTCAGCCCCAGCATTTT
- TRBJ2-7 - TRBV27 CASSLVGTSGSYEQYF TGTGCCAGCAGTTTAGTGGGTACCTCGGGTTCCTACGAGCAGTACTTC
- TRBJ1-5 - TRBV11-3 CASSFKDRNQPQHF TGTGCCAGCAGCTTCAAAGACAGAAATCAGCCCCAGCATTTT
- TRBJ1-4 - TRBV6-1 CASSQGHANEKLFF TGTGCCAGCAGCCAGGGTCACGCTAATGAAAAACTGTTTTTT